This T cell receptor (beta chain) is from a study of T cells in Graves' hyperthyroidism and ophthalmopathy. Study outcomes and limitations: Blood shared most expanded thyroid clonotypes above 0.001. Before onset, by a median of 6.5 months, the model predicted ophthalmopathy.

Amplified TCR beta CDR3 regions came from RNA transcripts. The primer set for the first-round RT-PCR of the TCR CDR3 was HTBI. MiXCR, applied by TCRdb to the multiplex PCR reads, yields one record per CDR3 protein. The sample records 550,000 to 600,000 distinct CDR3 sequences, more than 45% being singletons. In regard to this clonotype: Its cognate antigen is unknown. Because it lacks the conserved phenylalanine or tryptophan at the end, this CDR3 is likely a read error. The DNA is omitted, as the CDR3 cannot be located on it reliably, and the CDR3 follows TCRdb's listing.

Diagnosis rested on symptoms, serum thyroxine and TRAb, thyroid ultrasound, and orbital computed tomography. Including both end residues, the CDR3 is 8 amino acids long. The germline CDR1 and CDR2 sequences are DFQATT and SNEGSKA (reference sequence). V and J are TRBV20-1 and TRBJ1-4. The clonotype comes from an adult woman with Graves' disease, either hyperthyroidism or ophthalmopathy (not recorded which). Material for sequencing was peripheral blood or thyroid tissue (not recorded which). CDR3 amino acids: CSVLAGQP.